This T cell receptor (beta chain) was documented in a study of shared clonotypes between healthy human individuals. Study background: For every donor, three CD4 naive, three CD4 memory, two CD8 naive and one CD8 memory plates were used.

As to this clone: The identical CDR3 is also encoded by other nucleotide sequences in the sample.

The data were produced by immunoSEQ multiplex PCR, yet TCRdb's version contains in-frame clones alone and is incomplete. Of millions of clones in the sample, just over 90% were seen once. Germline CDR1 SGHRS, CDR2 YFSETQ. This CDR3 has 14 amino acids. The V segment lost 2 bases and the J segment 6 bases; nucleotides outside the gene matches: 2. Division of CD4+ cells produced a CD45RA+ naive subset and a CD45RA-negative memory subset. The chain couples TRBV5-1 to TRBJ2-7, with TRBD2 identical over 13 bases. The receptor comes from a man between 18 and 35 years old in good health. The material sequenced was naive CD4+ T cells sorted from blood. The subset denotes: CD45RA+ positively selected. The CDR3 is CASSLGLAGAEQYF. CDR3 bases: TGCGCCAGCAGCTTAGGACTAGCGGGGGCCGAGCAGTACTTC.